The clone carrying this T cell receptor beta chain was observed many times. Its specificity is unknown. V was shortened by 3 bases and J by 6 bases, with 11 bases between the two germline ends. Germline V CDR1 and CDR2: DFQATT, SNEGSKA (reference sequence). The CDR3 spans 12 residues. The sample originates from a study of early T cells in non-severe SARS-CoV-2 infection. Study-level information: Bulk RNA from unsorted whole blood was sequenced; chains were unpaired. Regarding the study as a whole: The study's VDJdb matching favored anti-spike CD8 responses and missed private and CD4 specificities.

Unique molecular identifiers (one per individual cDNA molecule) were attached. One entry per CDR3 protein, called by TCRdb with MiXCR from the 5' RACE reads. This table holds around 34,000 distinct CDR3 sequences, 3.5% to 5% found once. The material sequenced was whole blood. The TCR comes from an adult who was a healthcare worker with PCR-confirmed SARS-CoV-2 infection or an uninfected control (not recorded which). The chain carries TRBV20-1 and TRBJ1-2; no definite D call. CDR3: CSASSSGNGYTF. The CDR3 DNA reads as TGCAGTGCTAGTTCATCTGGGAATGGCTACACCTTC.